This entry features one T cell receptor beta chain sequence. The antigen remains undetermined. The CDR3 runs to 12 residues. Germline assignment: CDR1 MNHEY and CDR2 SVGAGI. Trimming pared 6 bases from V and 11 bases from J, leaving 16 bases between. This entry comes from a study of cytomegalovirus exposure and HLA in healthy donors. Looking at the study overall: Clustering assigned around 77% of the approximately 430 genotyped donors to the Caucasian-associated ancestry cluster. General observations from the study: Excluded were some V segments that proved indistinguishable, including TRBV6-2 and TRBV6-3.

The PCR had 60 Vbeta and 13 Jbeta primers. The assay was immunoSEQ multiplex PCR, and TCRdb's table has in-frame clones only and misses some. The sample records approximately 200,000 clones, around 80% being singletons. The TCR originated in a woman between 18 and 29 years old in good health and CMV-seropositive. Sequencing used PBMCs. This chain uses TRBV6-5 with TRBJ1-1; tentatively, D is TRBD1 (5 bases). The CDR3 DNA reads as TGTGCCAGCAGACGACGACGGGGGGAGGCTTTCTTT. Translating gives CASRRRRGEAFF.